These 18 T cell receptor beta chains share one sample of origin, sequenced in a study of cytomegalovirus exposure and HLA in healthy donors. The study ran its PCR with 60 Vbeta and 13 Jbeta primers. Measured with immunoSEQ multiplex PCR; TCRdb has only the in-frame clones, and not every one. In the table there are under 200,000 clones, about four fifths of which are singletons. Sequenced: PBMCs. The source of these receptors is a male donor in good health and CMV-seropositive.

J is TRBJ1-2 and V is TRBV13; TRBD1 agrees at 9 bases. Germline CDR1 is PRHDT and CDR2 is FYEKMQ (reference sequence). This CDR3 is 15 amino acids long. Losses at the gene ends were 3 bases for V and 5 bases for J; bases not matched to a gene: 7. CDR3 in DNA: TGTGCCAGCAGCTTCACAGGGGGCTCTATATATGGCTACACCTTC. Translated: CASSFTGGSIYGYTF. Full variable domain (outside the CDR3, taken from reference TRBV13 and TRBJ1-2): AAGVIQSPRHLIKEKRETATLKCYPIPRHDTVYWYQQGPGQDPQFLISFYEKMQSDKGSIPDRFSAQQFSDYHSELNMSSLELGDSALYFCASSFTGGSIYGYTFGSGTRLTVV.

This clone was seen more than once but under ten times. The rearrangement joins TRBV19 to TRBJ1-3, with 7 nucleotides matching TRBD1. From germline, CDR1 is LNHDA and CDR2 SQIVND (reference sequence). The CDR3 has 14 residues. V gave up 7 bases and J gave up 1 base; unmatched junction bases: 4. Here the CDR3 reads CASTRDRSGNTIYF. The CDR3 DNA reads TGTGCCAGTACTCGGGACAGATCTGGAAACACCATATATTTT. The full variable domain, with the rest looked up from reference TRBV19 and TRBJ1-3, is DGGITQSPKYLFRKEGQNVTLSCEQNLNHDAMYWYRQDPGQGLRLIYYSQIVNDFQKGDIAEGYSVSREKKESFPLTVTSAQKNPTAFYLCASTRDRSGNTIYFGEGSWLTVV.

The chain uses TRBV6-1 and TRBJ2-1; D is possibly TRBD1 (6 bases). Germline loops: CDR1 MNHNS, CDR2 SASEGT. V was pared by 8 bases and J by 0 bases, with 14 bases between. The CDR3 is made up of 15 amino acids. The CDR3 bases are TGTGCCAGCTCCCCCAGGGGTAGCTCCTACAATGAGCAGTTCTTC. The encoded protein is CASSPRGSSYNEQFF.

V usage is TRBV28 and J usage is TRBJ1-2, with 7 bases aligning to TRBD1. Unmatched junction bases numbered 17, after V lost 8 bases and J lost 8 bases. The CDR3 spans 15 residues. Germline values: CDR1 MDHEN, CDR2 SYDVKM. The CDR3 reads CASSLGVGGAEGYTF. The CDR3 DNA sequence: TGTGCCAGCTCGTTGGGGGTAGGGGGCGCGGAGGGCTACACCTTC.

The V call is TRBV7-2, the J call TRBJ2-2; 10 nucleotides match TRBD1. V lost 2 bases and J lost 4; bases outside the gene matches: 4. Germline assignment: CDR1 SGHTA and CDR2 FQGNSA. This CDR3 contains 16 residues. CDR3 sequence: CASSLRQGAGTGELFF. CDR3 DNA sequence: TGTGCCAGCAGCTTAAGACAGGGGGCGGGCACCGGGGAGCTGTTTTTT.

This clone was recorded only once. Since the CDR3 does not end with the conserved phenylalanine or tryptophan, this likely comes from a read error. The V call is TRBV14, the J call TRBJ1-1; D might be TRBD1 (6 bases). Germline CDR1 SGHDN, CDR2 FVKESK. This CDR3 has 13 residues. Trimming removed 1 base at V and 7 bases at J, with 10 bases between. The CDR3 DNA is TGTGCCAGCAGCCAAGTAGGGGGGGGTGAAGCTTTCCTT. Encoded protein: CASSQVGGGEAFL.

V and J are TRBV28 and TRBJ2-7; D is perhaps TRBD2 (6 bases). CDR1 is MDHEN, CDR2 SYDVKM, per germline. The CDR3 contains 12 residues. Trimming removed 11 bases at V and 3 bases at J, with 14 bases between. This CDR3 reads CACSRDFYEQYF. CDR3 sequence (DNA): TGTGCCTGCTCCAGGGACTTCTACGAGCAGTACTTC.

In DNA form, the CDR3 reads TGTGCCTGGAGTGTAGTAGGGGTGCCATTTTCCTACGAGCAGTACTTC. It codes for CAWSVVGVPFSYEQYF. The V gene is TRBV30, the J gene TRBJ2-7; the D gene is possibly TRBD1 (5 bases). Germline CDR1 and CDR2: GTSNPN and SVGIG (reference sequence). CDR3 length equals 16 residues. The V gene lost 0 bases and the J gene lost 1 base, with 16 bases spanning the gap.

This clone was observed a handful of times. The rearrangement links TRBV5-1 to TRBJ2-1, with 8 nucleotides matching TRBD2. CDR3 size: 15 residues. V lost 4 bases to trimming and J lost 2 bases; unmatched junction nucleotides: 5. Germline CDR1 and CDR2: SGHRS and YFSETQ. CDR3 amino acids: CASSGGLATYNEQFF. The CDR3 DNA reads TGCGCCAGCAGCGGCGGACTAGCCACCTACAATGAGCAGTTCTTC.

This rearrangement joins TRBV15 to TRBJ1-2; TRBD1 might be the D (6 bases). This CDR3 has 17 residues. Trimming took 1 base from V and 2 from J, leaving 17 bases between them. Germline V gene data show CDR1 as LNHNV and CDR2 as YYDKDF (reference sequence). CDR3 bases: TGTGCCACCAGCAGAGGGGTGGAACAGGGAAAAAACTATGGCTACACCTTC. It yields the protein CATSRGVEQGKNYGYTF. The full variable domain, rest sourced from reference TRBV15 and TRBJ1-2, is DAMVIQNPRYQVTQFGKPVTLSCSQTLNHNVMYWYQQKSSQAPKLLFHYYDKDFNNEADTPDNFQSRRPNTSFCFLDIRSPGLGDTAMYLCATSRGVEQGKNYGYTFGSGTRLTVV.

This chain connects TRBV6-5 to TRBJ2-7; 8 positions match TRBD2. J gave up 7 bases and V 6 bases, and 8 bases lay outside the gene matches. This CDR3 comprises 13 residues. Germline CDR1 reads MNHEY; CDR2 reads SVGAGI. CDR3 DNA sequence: TGTGCCAGCAGAAACGGGGGGGGGTGGGAGCAGTACTTC. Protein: CASRNGGGWEQYF.

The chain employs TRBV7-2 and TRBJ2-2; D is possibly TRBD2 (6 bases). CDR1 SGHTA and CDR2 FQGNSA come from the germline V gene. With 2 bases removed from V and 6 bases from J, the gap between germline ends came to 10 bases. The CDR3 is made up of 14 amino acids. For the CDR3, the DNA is TGTGCCAGCAGCTTAACCGGGAGCCCCGGGGAGCTGTTTTTT. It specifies CASSLTGSPGELFF.

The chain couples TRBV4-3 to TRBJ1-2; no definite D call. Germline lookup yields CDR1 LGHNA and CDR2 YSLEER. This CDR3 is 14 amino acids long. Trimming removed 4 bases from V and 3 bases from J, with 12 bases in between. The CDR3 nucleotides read TGCGCCAGCAGCCCCGGGAATGGGTACTATGGCTACACCTTC. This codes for CASSPGNGYYGYTF.

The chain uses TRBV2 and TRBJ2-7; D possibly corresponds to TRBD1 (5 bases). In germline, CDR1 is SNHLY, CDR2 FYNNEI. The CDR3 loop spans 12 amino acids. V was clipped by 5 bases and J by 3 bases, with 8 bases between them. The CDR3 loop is CASSLRGYEQYF. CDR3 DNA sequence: TGTGCCAGCAGTCTTAGGGGCTACGAGCAGTACTTC.

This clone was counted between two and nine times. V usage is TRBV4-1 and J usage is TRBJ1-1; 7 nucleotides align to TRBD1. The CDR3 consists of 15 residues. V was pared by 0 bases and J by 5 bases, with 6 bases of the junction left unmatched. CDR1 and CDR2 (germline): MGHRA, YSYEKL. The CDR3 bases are TGCGCCAGCAGCCAAGATGCGACAGGGAGGACTGAAGCTTTCTTT. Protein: CASSQDATGRTEAFF.

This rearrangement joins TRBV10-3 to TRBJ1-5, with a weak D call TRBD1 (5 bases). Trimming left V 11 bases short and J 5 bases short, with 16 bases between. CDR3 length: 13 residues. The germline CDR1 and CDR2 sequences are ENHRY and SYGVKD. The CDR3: CAGTVGGDQPQHF. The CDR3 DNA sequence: TGTGCCGGCACTGTCGGGGGAGATCAGCCCCAGCATTTT.

The DNA for the CDR3 is TGTGCCAGCAGCTTCCCAGACAGGGAGGCCACTGAAGCTTTCTTT. The encoded protein is CASSFPDREATEAFF. The genes are TRBV5-6 and TRBJ1-1, with TRBD1 matching over 7 bases. Germline CDR1 and CDR2: SGHDT and YYEEEE. The CDR3 runs 15 residues. The V and J ends lost 2 bases and 4 bases, in that order; junction bases with no gene match: 8.

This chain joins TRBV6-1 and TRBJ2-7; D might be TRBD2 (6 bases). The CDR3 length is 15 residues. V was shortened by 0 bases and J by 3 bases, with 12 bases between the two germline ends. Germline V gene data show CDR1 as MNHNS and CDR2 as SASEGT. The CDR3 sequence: CASSEALGSYYEQYF. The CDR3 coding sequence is TGTGCCAGCAGTGAAGCCCTCGGGAGCTACTACGAGCAGTACTTC.